This is a list of T cell receptor beta chains from one sample in a study of blood T cell repertoires in COVID-19. Sequencing used immunoSEQ multiplex PCR; TCRdb keeps in-frame clones, though not all of them. Of 150,000 to 200,000 clones listed, just under 80% are singletons. The sample was peripheral blood. Source of these receptors: a man between 65 and 79 years old with active or convalescent COVID-19. Both conserved end residues are part of each CDR3. A D gene is named only where the DNA matches it firmly. Clone size is not always given. Where it is, it says once, few, many or a class for expanded clones.

j_call	clone_size	v_call	d_call	cdr3_aa	cdr3_nt
TRBJ2-7	few	TRBV6-5	TRBD1	CASSPPGTELYEQYF	TGTGCCAGCAGTCCGCCCGGGACAGAACTTTACGAGCAGTACTTC
TRBJ1-2	-	TRBV18	TRBD1	CASSPRDREGYTF	TGTGCCAGCTCACCAAGGGACAGGGAGGGCTACACCTTC
TRBJ2-1	-	TRBV21-1	-	CASTTMVDWRNEQFF	TGTGCCAGCACCACTATGGTCGACTGGCGCAATGAGCAGTTCTTC
TRBJ1-2	-	TRBV2	TRBD1	CASSEEGALGYGYTF	TGTGCCAGCAGTGAAGAGGGGGCGCTGGGCTATGGCTACACCTTC
TRBJ2-7	-	TRBV3-1/TRBV3-2	-	CASSLGGPGYEQYF	TGTGCCAGCAGCCTGGGGGGACCTGGGTACGAGCAGTACTTC
TRBJ1-2	few	TRBV5-1	-	CASSPTESYGYTF	TGCGCCAGCAGCCCCACAGAGTCCTATGGCTACACCTTC
TRBJ1-2	-	TRBV9	-	CASSVAGAQGYGYTF	TGTGCCAGCAGCGTAGCAGGGGCCCAGGGCTATGGCTACACCTTC
TRBJ1-4	-	TRBV27	-	CASSLGGPRGTNEKLFF	TGTGCCAGCAGTTTAGGGGGCCCCAGGGGAACTAATGAAAAACTGTTTTTT
TRBJ2-1	-	TRBV3-1/TRBV3-2	TRBD1	CASSHTDRVRNEQFF	TGTGCCAGCAGCCACACAGACAGGGTGAGGAATGAGCAGTTCTTC
TRBJ2-1	few	TRBV10-1	-	CASSESLYNEQFF	TGCGCCAGCAGTGAGTCTCTTTACAATGAGCAGTTCTTC
TRBJ2-1	-	TRBV7-9	TRBD2	CASREAGYNEQFF	TGTGCCAGCAGGGAAGCGGGGTACAATGAGCAGTTCTTC
TRBJ1-1	once	TRBV5-1	TRBD1	CASSRGQGTNTEAFF	TGCGCCAGCAGCAGGGGACAGGGGACAAACACTGAAGCTTTCTTT
TRBJ2-1	-	TRBV21-1	-	CASQRTSRGVPSSYNEQFF	TGTGCCAGCCAAAGGACGTCGCGGGGGGTTCCAAGCTCCTACAATGAGCAGTTCTTC
TRBJ2-3	-	TRBV29-1	TRBD2	CSSDLAGASTDTQYF	TGCAGCTCAGATCTAGCGGGGGCAAGCACAGATACGCAGTATTTT
TRBJ2-1	-	TRBV3-1/TRBV3-2	-	CASSQDQSYNEQFF	TGTGCCAGCAGCCAAGATCAATCCTACAATGAGCAGTTCTTC
TRBJ2-7	-	TRBV5-1	TRBD1	CASRNPGQGSEQYF	TGCGCCAGCAGGAATCCGGGACAGGGGTCCGAGCAGTACTTC
TRBJ2-3	once	TRBV6-1	-	CASSDQGGTSADTQYF	TGTGCCAGCAGTGACCAGGGCGGGACTTCCGCCGATACGCAGTATTTT